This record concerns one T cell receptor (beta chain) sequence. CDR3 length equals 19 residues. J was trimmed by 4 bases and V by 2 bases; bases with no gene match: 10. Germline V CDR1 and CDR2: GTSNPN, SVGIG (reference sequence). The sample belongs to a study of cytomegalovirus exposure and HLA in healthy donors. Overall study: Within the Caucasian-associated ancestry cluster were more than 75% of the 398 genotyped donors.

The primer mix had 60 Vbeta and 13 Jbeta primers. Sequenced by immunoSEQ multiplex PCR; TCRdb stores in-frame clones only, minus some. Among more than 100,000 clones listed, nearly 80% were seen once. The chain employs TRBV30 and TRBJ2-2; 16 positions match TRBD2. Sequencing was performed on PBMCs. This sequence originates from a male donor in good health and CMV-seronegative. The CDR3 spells CAWSRQGLAGGRGTGELFF. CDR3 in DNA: TGTGCCTGGAGTCGCCAGGGACTAGCGGGGGGGCGCGGCACCGGGGAGCTGTTTTTT.